The 9 T cell receptor beta chains listed next were all sequenced from one sample in a study of blood T cell repertoires in COVID-19. Some clones are missing from TCRdb's copy, which holds only in-frame ones; the method was immunoSEQ multiplex PCR. The table records 80,000 or so clones, approximately 86% of them present only once. Sequencing used peripheral blood. Receptors were obtained from a human donor in a cohort sampled during active COVID-19.

The chain couples TRBV6-5 to TRBJ1-4, with 8 positions matching TRBD1. After removal of 7 bases from V and 4 bases from J, the junction contained 8 bases not matched to a gene. Germline lookup yields CDR1 MNHEY and CDR2 SVGAGI. The CDR3 is made up of 15 amino acids. CDR3 amino acids: CASIPRQGINEKLFF. The DNA of the CDR3 is TGTGCCAGCATTCCTAGACAGGGGATTAATGAAAAACTGTTTTTT.

V usage is TRBV5-6 and J usage is TRBJ1-4, with 9 bases identical to TRBD1. This CDR3 contains 16 residues. The J segment lost 3 bases and the V segment lost 4 bases, leaving 7 bases of the junction unmatched. The germline gives CDR1 SGHDT, CDR2 YYEEEE. CDR3 DNA: TGTGCCAGCAGCCCCCGACAGGGGGATGCTAATGAAAAACTGTTTTTT. It yields the protein CASSPRQGDANEKLFF.

The sample holds a few counts of this clone. This chain connects TRBV29-1 to TRBJ2-3, with 9 nucleotides matching TRBD2. The V gene's germline CDR1 is SQVTM and CDR2 ANQGSEA. The CDR3 consists of 15 residues. V was clipped by 6 bases and J by 1 base; unmatched bases: 8. The CDR3 nucleotides are TGCAGCGTCGCGGGGGGGATTCAGGGCACAGATACGCAGTATTTT. This gives the protein CSVAGGIQGTDTQYF.

The chain employs TRBV20-1 and TRBJ1-2; no reliable D call. V was pared by 2 bases and J by 4 bases, with 5 bases between. The germline V gene has CDR1 DFQATT and CDR2 SNEGSKA (reference sequence). This CDR3 is built from 11 residues. The DNA of the CDR3 is TGCAGTGCTAGACAGCGCTATGGCTACACCTTC. This encodes CSARQRYGYTF.

The V gene is TRBV28, the J gene TRBJ1-1; TRBD1 aligns across 7 bases. The V segment lost 5 bases and the J segment 1 base; nucleotides outside the gene matches: 4. The germline gives CDR1 MDHEN, CDR2 SYDVKM. The CDR3 spans 14 residues. Here the CDR3 DNA reads TGTGCCAGCAGTGGGGACAGACCGAACACTGAAGCTTTCTTT. This sequence encodes CASSGDRPNTEAFF.

The V and J genes are TRBV11-2 and TRBJ2-6; 13 nucleotides agree with TRBD2. Germline trimming cut 5 bases from V and 0 bases from J; bases unmatched to any gene: 7. This CDR3 is built from 19 residues. Germline CDR1 SGHAT, CDR2 FQNNGV. The CDR3 DNA reads TGTGCCAGCAGCACCCGACTAGCGGGAGGCCACTCTGGGGCCAACGTCCTGACTTTC. Protein product: CASSTRLAGGHSGANVLTF.

J is TRBJ2-5 and V is TRBV30, with unresolved D. Germline V gives CDR1 GTSNPN, CDR2 SVGIG (reference sequence). The V end lost 1 base, the J end lost 1 base, and 4 bases lay between the germline ends. The CDR3 contains 12 residues. CDR3 amino acids: CAWSGSQETQYF. The CDR3 DNA reads as TGTGCCTGGAGTGGCAGCCAAGAGACCCAGTACTTC.

The chain is built from TRBV2 and TRBJ1-2; the match to TRBD1 covers 8 bases. This CDR3 is built from 13 residues. Germline CDR1 and CDR2: SNHLY and FYNNEI. The V segment lost 7 bases and the J segment 7 bases; nucleotides outside the gene matches: 8. Written as DNA, the CDR3 is TGTGCCAGCACCTCGGACAGGGATAGTGGCTACACCTTC. Encoded protein: CASTSDRDSGYTF.

This chain uses TRBV4-3 with TRBJ1-5; D gene uncertain. Germline CDR1 and CDR2: LGHNA and YSLEER. Trimming pared 0 bases from V and 9 bases from J, leaving 15 bases between. This CDR3 contains 15 residues. This CDR3 reads CASSQDVLDAGPQHF. CDR3 bases: TGCGCCAGCAGCCAAGATGTACTTGATGCGGGGCCCCAGCATTTT.